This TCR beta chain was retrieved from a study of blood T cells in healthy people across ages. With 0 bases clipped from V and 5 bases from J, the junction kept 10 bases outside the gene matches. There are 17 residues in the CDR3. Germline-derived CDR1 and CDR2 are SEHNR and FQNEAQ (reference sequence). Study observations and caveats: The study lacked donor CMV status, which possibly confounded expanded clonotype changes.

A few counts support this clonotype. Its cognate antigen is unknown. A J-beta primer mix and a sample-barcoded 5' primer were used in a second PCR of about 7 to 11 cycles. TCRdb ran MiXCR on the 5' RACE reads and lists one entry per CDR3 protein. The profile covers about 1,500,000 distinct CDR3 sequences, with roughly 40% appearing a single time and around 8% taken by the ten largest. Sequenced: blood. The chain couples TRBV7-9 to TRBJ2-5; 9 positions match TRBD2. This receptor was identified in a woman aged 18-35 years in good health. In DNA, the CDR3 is TGTGCCAGCAGCTTAGCGAAGGCTAGCGGGGAGCAGGAGACCCAGTACTTC. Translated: CASSLAKASGEQETQYF.